This TCR beta chain was recorded in a study of T-cell reconstitution after alpha-beta-depleted transplantation in children. TCRbeta library preparation incorporated unique molecular identifiers. TCRdb reprocessed the PCR reads with MiXCR, giving one entry per CDR3 protein. The sample holds about 980,000 distinct CDR3 sequences, about 26% seen once. The CDR3 is made up of 13 amino acids. Germline V gives CDR1 LGHDT, CDR2 YNNKEL (reference sequence). Trimming pared 4 bases from V and 5 bases from J, leaving 12 bases between. The clonotype was recovered from a boy under three years old who had a stem cell transplant for SCID, so the T cells may come from the graft donor. The sample consisted of PBMCs, mostly from graft donor cells, taken 360 days after TCRalphabeta/CD19-depleted stem cell transplant. V gene TRBV3-1 combines with J gene TRBJ2-7; no reliable D call. The CDR3 DNA reads as TGTGCCAGCAGCCTGATACAAGCCCACGAGCAGTACTTC. Translating it yields CASSLIQAHEQYF.